This T cell receptor (beta chain) originates from a study of molecular identifiers for immune sequencing clone quantification. This CDR3 comprises 16 residues. Germline CDR1 ENHRY, CDR2 SYGVKD. V gave up 5 bases and J gave up 2 bases; unmatched junction bases: 8. TCRdb re-called the PCR reads with MiXCR, one entry per CDR3 protein. The sample includes more than 85,000 distinct CDR3 sequences, roughly 38% of them seen just once. J is TRBJ2-2 and V is TRBV10-3, with 7 bases lining up with TRBD1. Sequencing used naive CD8+ T cells from blood, with Jurkat cell RNA spiked in. Subset noted: FACS-sorted CD8+CD4-CCR7+CD45RA+ naive T cells. The receptor comes from a human donor in good health. Some libraries in this study had Jurkat cell RNA spiked in. The CDR3 loop reads CAISLDRESNTGELFF. For the CDR3, the DNA is TGTGCCATCAGTCTTGACAGGGAGTCCAACACCGGGGAGCTGTTTTTT.